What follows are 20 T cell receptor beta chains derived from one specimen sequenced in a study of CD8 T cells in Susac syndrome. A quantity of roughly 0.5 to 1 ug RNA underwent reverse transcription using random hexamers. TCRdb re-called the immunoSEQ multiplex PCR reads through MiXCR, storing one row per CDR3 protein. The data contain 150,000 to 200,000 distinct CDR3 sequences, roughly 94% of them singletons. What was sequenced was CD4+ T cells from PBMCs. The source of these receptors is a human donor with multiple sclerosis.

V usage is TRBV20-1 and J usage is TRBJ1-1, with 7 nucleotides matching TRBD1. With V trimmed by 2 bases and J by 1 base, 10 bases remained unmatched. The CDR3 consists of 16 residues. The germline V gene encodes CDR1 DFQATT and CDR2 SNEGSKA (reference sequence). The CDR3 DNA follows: TGCAGTGCTAGACGACAGGGCTCCGTCCAGAACACTGAAGCTTTCTTT. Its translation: CSARRQGSVQNTEAFF.

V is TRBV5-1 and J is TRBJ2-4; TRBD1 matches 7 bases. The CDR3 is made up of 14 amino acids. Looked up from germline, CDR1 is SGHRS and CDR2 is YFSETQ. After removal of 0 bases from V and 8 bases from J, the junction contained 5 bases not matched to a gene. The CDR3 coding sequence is TGCGCCAGCAGCTTGGACAGGGGAAACTACATTCAGTACTTC. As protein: CASSLDRGNYIQYF.

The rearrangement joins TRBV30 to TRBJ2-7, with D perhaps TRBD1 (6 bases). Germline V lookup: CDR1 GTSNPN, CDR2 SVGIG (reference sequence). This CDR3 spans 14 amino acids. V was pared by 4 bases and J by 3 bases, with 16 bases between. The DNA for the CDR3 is TGTGCCTGGATGGGACAAGGTCAGTTCTACGAGCAGTACTTC. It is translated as CAWMGQGQFYEQYF.

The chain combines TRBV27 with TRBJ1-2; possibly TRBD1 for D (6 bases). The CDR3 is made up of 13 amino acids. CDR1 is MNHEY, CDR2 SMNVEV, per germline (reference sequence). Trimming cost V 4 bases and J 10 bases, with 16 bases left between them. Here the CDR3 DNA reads TGTGCCAGCAGTTCCCAGGGGAGATTTGACTACACCTTC. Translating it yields CASSSQGRFDYTF.

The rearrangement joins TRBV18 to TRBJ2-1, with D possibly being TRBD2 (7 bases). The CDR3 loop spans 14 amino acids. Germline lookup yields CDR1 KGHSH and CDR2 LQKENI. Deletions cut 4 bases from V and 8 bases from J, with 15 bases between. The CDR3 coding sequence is TGTGCCAGCTCACTCAACTGGGGGGGCGATGAGCAGTTCTTC. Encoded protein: CASSLNWGGDEQFF.

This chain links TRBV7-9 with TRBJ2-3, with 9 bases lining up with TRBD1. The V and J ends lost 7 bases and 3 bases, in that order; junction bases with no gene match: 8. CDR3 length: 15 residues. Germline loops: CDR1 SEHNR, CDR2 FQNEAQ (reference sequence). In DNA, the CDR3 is TGTGCCAGCACACCACAGGGGGCGCGAACAGATACGCAGTATTTT. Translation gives CASTPQGARTDTQYF.

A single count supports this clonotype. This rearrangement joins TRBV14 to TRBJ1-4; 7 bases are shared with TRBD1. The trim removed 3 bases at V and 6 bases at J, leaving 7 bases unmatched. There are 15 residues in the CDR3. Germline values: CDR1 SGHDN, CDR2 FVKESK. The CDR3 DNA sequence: TGTGCCAGCAGCCAGCCACAGGGGCCGGATGAAAAACTGTTTTTT. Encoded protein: CASSQPQGPDEKLFF.

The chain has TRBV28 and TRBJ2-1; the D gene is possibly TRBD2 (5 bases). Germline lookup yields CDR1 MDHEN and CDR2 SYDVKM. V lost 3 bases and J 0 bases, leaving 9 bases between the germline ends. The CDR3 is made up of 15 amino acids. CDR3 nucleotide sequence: TGTGCCAGCAGTTTCCGAACTAGCTCCTACAATGAGCAGTTCTTC. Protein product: CASSFRTSSYNEQFF.

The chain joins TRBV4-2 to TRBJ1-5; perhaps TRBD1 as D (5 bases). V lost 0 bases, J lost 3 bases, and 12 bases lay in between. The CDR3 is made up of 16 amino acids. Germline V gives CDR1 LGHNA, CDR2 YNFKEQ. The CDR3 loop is CASSQEGASYNQPQHF. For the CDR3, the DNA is TGTGCCAGCAGCCAAGAAGGGGCCTCCTACAATCAGCCCCAGCATTTT.

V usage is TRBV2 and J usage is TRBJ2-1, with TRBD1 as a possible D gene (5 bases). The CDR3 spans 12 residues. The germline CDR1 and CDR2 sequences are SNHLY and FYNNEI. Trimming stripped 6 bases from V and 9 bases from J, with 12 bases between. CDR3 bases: TGTGCCAGCAGCCAGGGCTTAGGTGAGCAGTTCTTC. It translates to CASSQGLGEQFF.

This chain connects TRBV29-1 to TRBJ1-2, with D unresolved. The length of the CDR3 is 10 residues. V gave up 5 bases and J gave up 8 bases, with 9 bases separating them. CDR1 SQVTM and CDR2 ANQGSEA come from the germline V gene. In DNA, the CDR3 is TGCAGCGTTATCCAAGGAGGCTACACCTTC. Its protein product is CSVIQGGYTF.

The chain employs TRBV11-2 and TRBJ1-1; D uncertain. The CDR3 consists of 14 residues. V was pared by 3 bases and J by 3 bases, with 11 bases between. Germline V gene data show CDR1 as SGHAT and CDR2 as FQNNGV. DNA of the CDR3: TGTGCCAGCAGCTTGAGCGTAGTATACACTGAAGCTTTCTTT. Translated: CASSLSVVYTEAFF.

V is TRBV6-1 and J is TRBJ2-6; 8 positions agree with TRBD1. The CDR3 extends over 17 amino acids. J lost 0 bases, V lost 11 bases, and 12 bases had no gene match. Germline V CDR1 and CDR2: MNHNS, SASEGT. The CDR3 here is CAAQTGTGISGANVLTF. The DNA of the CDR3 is TGTGCCGCCCAGACCGGGACAGGAATCTCTGGGGCCAACGTCCTGACTTTC.

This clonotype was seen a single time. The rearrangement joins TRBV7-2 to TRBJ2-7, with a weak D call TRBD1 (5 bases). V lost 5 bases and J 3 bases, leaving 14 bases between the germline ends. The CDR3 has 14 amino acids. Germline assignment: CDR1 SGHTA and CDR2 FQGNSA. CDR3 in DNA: TGTGCCAGCAGCCCAACTCACGACAGCTACGAGCAGTACTTC. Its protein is CASSPTHDSYEQYF.

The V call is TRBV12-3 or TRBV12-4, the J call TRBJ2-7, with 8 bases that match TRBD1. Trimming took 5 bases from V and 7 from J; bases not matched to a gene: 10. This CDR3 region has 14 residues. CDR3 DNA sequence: TGTGCCAGCAGTCCAGGGGCCAGGGGGCAAGAGCAGTACTTC. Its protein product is CASSPGARGQEQYF.

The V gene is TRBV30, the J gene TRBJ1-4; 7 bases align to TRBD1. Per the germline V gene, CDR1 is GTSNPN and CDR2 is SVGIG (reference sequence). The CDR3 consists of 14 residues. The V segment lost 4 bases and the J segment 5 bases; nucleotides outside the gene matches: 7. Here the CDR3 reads CAWTPGQMNEKLFF. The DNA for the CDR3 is TGTGCCTGGACCCCGGGACAGATGAATGAAAAACTGTTTTTT.

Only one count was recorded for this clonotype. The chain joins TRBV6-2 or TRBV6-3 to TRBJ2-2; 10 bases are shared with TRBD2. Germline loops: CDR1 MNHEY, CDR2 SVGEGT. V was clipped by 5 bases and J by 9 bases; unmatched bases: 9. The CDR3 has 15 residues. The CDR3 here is CASSSGLAGDRELFF. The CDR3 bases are TGTGCCAGCAGTAGCGGGCTAGCGGGAGATCGGGAGCTGTTTTTT.

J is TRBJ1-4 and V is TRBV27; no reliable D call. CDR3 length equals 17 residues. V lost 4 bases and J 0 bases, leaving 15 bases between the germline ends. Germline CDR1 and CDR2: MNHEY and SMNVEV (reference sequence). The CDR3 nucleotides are TGTGCCAGCAGTTGGGCAGTCGTCGGGGCAACTAATGAAAAACTGTTTTTT. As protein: CASSWAVVGATNEKLFF.

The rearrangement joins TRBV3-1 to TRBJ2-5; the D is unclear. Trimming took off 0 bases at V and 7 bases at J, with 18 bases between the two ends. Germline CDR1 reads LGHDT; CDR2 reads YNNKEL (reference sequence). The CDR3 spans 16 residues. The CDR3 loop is CASSQDEDPHDATQYF. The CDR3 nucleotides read TGTGCCAGCAGCCAAGATGAGGACCCCCACGATGCGACCCAGTACTTC.

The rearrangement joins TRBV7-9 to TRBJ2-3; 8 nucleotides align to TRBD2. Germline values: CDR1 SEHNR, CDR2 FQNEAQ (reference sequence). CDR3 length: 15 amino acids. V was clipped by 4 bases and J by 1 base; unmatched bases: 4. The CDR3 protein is CASSSSTSGTDTQYF. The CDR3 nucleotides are TGTGCCAGCAGCTCCTCGACTAGCGGCACAGATACGCAGTATTTT.